What follows are 5 T cell receptor beta chains derived from one specimen sequenced in a study of cytomegalovirus exposure and HLA in healthy donors. In the PCR, 60 Vbeta and 13 Jbeta primers were used. TCRdb's table, derived via immunoSEQ multiplex PCR, lists solely in-frame clones and lacks some. The sample holds 100,000 to 150,000 clones, approximately 74% seen once. The sequenced sample was PBMCs. The source of these receptors is a man aged 35-49 years in good health and CMV-seropositive.

This clone was seen a single time. This rearrangement joins TRBV9 to TRBJ1-1; maybe TRBD1 (5 bases). Trimming left V 7 bases short and J 6 bases short, with 13 bases between. There are 12 residues in the CDR3. Germline V gene sequence: CDR1 SGDLS, CDR2 YYNGEE. CDR3: CASSRGISEAFF. The DNA for the CDR3 is TGTGCCAGCTCCCGGGGGATATCTGAAGCTTTCTTT.

This rearrangement joins TRBV15 to TRBJ1-2; 7 bases align to TRBD1. V lost 5 bases to trimming and J lost 13 bases; unmatched junction nucleotides: 13. CDR3 length: 13 amino acids. Germline lookup yields CDR1 LNHNV and CDR2 YYDKDF (reference sequence). The CDR3 sequence is CATSEGPDRRGTF. CDR3 DNA: TGTGCCACCAGCGAGGGGCCGGACAGGCGGGGCACCTTC. The variable domain in full, completed from reference TRBV15 and TRBJ1-2, reads DAMVIQNPRYQVTQFGKPVTLSCSQTLNHNVMYWYQQKSSQAPKLLFHYYDKDFNNEADTPDNFQSRRPNTSFCFLDIRSPGLGDTAMYLCATSEGPDRRGTFGSGTRLTVV.

The chain combines TRBV5-1 with TRBJ2-1; 7 bases match TRBD1. Germline values: CDR1 SGHRS, CDR2 YFSETQ. J gave up 5 bases and V 0 bases, and 5 bases lay outside the gene matches. This CDR3 has 15 amino acids. CDR3 nucleotide sequence: TGCGCCAGCAGCTTGGGAGACAGGGCCAACAATGAGCAGTTCTTC. Its translation is CASSLGDRANNEQFF. Drawing the rest from reference TRBV5-1 and TRBJ2-1, the complete variable domain is KAGVTQTPRYLIKTRGQQVTLSCSPISGHRSVSWYQQTPGQGLQFLFEYFSETQRNKGNFPGRFSGRQFSNSRSEMNVSTLELGDSALYLCASSLGDRANNEQFFGPGTRLTVL.

The chain recombines TRBV19 with TRBJ2-7; D perhaps matches TRBD2 (5 bases). This CDR3 comprises 16 residues. Germline V gives CDR1 LNHDA, CDR2 SQIVND (reference sequence). Trimming removed 5 bases from V and 6 bases from J, with 23 bases in between. The CDR3 here is CASSFQTGSGITEQYF. For the CDR3, the DNA is TGTGCCAGTAGTTTTCAGACCGGGTCCGGGATCACCGAGCAGTACTTC.

Only one count was recorded for this clone. The chain has TRBV5-4 and TRBJ1-5; no reliable D call. There are 13 residues in the CDR3. CDR1 and CDR2 (germline): SGHNT, YYREEE (reference sequence). V shed 0 bases and J shed 7 bases, with 8 bases lying between them. The CDR3 nucleotides are TGTGCCAGCAGCTTGGAAGGCGGACAGCCCCAGCATTTT. It translates to CASSLEGGQPQHF.